Listed here is a single T cell receptor (beta chain). The antigen is unknown. Germline-derived CDR1 and CDR2 are SNHLY and FYNNEI. The V end was cut by 4 bases, the J end by 2 bases, with 20 bases between. CDR3 length: 17 amino acids. The PCR was carried out with 60 Vbeta primers and 13 Jbeta primers. The protocol was immunoSEQ multiplex PCR, while the TCRdb copy is restricted to in-frame clones and leaves out a portion. This table lists roughly 72,000 clones. The record originates from a study of cytomegalovirus exposure and HLA in healthy donors. The study, taken as a whole, reports: CMV serostatus was the only immune exposure information that was available.

The sample taken for sequencing was PBMCs. V and J are TRBV2 and TRBJ1-1, with D maybe TRBD1 (6 bases). The receptor was isolated from a man between 18 and 35 years old in good health and CMV-seropositive. The CDR3 nucleotides read TGTGCCAGCAGTGGAGGGAGAGGGACAACTACTAACACTGAAGCTTTCTTT. This sequence encodes CASSGGRGTTTNTEAFF.